This T cell receptor beta chain was identified during a study of blood T cell repertoires in COVID-19. At the level of the study: The origin of the acute and convalescent COVID-19 samples was the United States, Italy and Spain. T cells, B-cell-depleted T cells, or PBMCs supplied cDNA or gDNA.

V was pared by 4 bases and J by 3 bases, with 12 bases of the junction left unmatched. Germline-derived CDR1 and CDR2 are SGHDN and FVKESK. This CDR3 region has 16 residues. In the authors' workflow: Reference gene primer amplification yielded estimated nucleated cell counts. Profiling relied on immunoSEQ multiplex PCR, and the TCRdb table lists in-frame clones only, not all of them. That table gives V, J and clone size, and the DNA gave D and trimming. Among about 140,000 clones, approximately 81% were seen once, and the ten largest hold around 8.5%. This sequence originates from a human donor in a cohort sampled during active COVID-19. Sequencing was carried out using peripheral blood. The rearrangement joins TRBV14 to TRBJ2-7, with TRBD2 matching 7 bases. CDR3 sequence (DNA): TGTGCCAGCAGCCGCCCAAGCGGGTGCGGGGGCTACGAGCAGTACTTC. The encoded protein is CASSRPSGCGGYEQYF.